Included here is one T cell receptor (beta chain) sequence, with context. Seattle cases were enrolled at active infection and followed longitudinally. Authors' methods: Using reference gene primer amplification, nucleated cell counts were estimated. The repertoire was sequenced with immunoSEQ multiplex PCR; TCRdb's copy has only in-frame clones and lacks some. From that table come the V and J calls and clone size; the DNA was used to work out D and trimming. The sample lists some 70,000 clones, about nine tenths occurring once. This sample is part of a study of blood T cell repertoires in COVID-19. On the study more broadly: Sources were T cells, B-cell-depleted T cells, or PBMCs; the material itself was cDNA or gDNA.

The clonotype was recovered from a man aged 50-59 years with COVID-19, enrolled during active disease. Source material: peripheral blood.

CDR3 protein: CSVEAGGSDGAYEQYF. DNA of the CDR3: TGCAGCGTTGAAGCGGGGGGCTCGGACGGAGCCTACGAGCAGTACTTC. The rearrangement uses TRBV29-1 and TRBJ2-7; tentative D call: TRBD2 (7 bases). Germline V gene lookup returns CDR1 SQVTM and CDR2 ANQGSEA. Trimming took 1 base from V and 2 from J, leaving 18 bases between them. The length of the CDR3 is 16 residues.